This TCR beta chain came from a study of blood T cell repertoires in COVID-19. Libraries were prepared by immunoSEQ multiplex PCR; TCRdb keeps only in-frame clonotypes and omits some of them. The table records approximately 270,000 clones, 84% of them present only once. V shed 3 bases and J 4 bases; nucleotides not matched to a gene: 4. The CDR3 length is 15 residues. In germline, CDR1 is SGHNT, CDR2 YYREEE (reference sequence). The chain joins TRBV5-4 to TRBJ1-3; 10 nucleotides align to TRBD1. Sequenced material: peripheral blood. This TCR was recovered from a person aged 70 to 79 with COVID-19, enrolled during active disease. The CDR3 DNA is TGTGCCAGCAGCTGGACAGGGGGTTCAGGAAACACCATATATTTT. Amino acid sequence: CASSWTGGSGNTIYF. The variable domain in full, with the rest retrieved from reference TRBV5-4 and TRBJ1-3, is ETGVTQSPTHLIKTRGQQVTLRCSSQSGHNTVSWYQQALGQGPQFIFQYYREEENGRGNFPPRFSGLQFPNYSSELNVNALELDDSALYLCASSWTGGSGNTIYFGEGSWLTVV.